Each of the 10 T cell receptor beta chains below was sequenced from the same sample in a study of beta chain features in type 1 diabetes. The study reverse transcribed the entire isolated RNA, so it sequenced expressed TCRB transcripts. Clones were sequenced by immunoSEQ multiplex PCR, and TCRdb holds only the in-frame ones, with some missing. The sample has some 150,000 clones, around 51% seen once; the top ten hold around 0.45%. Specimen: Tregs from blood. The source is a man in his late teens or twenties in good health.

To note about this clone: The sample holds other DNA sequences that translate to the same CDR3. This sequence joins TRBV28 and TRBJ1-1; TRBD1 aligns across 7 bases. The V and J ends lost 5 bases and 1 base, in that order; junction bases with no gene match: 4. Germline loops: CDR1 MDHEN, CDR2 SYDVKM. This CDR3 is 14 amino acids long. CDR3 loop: CASSPDRRNTEAFF. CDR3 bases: TGTGCCAGCAGTCCGGACAGGCGGAACACTGAAGCTTTCTTT.

The CDR3 DNA reads as TGTGCCCTCAGGCGGGTTACCGGGGAGCTGTTTTTT. This codes for CALRRVTGELFF. The genes are TRBV19 and TRBJ2-2, with a possible D match to TRBD2 (5 bases). Germline assignment: CDR1 LNHDA and CDR2 SQIVND (reference sequence). V was trimmed by 11 bases and J by 5 bases, leaving 12 bases between them. The CDR3 has 12 amino acids.

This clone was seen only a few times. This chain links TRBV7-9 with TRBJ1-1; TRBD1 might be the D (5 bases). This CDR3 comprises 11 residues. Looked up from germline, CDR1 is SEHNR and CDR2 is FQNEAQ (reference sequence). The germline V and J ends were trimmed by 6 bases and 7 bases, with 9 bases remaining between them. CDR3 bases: TGTGCCAGCAGACCGACAGATGAAGCTTTCTTT. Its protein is CASRPTDEAFF.

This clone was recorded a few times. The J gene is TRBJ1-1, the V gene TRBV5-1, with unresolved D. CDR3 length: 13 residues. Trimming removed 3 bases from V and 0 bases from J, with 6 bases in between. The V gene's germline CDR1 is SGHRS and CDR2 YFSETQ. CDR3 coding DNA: TGCGCCAGCAGCTCTACGGTGAACACTGAAGCTTTCTTT. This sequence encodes CASSSTVNTEAFF.

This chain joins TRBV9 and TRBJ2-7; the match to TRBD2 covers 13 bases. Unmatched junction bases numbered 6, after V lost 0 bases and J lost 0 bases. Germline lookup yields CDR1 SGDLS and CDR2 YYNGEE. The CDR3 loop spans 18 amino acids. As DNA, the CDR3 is TGTGCCAGCAGCGTAGGGACTAGCGGGGGACTTAGCTCCTACGAGCAGTACTTC. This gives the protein CASSVGTSGGLSSYEQYF.

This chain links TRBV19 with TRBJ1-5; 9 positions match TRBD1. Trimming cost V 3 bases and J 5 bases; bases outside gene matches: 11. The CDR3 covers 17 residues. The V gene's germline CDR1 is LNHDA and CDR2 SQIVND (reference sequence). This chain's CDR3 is CASSIRQGDLLDQPQHF. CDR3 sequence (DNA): TGTGCCAGTAGTATCCGACAGGGGGATCTATTGGATCAGCCCCAGCATTTT.

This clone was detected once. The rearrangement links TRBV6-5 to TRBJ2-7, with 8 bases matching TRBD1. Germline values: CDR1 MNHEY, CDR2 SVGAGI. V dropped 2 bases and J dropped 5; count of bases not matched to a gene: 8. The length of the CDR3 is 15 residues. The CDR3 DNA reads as TGTGCCAGCAGTTACAGCTGGACAGGGATACACGAGCAGTACTTC. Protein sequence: CASSYSWTGIHEQYF.

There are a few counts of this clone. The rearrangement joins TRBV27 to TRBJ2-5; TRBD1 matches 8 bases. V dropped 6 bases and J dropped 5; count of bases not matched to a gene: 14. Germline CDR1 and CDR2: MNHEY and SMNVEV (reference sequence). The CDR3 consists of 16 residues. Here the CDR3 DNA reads TGTGCCAGCAGCCGCTTCACAACAACAGGGGGGGAGACCCAGTACTTC. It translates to CASSRFTTTGGETQYF.

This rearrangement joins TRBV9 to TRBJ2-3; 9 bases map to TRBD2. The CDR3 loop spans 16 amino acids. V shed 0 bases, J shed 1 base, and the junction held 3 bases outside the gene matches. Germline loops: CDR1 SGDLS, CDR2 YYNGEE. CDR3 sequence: CASSVAGGGGTDTQYF. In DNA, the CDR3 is TGTGCCAGCAGCGTAGCCGGCGGGGGGGGCACAGATACGCAGTATTTT.

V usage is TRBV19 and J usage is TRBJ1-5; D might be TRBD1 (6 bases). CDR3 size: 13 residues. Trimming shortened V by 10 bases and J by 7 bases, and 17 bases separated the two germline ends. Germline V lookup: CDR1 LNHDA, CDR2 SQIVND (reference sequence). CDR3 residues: CATTGGLWQPQHF. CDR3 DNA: TGTGCCACCACGGGGGGCTTATGGCAGCCCCAGCATTTT.